This TCR beta chain was identified in a study of T-cell reconstitution after alpha-beta-depleted transplantation in children. Study findings and constraints: High day-60 TCRbeta diversity in some patients came from surviving recipient T cells and thymic progenitors. Several hundred expanded graft clones reportedly gave rise to the alpha-beta T cells present about two months after transplant. T-cell counts and diversity at one year following transplant were attributed mainly to newly produced T cells.

This clonotype has a handful of counts. The antigen is unknown. A library of TCRbeta sequences, prepared with unique molecular identifiers, was generated. TCRdb called the PCR reads again in MiXCR, with one record for every CDR3 protein. The sample yields fewer than 500,000 distinct CDR3 sequences, 43% seen once. This sample comprised PBMCs, obtained before TCRalphabeta/CD19-depleted stem cell transplant. The TCR comes from a girl aged 2-15 years with aplastic anemia, due to receive a stem cell transplant.

In DNA, the CDR3 is TGCAGCGTTGATGAGGGAGTCAGGTGGTCTGGGGCCAACGTCCTGACTTTC. It specifies CSVDEGVRWSGANVLTF. The chain employs TRBV29-1 and TRBJ2-6; a weak D match, TRBD2 (5 bases). The V end was cut by 3 bases, the J end by 1 base, with 16 bases between. Per the germline V gene, CDR1 is SQVTM and CDR2 is ANQGSEA. This CDR3 has 17 residues.